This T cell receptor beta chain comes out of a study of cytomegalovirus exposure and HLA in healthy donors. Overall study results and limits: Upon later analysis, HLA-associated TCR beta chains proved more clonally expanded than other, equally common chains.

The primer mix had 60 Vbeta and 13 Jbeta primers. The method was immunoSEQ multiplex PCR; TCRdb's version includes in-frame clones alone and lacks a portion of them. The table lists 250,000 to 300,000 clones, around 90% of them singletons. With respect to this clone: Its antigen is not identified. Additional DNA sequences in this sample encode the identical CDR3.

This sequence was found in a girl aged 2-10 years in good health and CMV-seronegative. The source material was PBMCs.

The CDR3 protein is CASSYRAGLSYEQYF. CDR3 nucleotide sequence: TGTGCCAGCAGTTACCGAGCGGGGCTGTCCTACGAGCAGTACTTC. The chain joins TRBV6-5 to TRBJ2-7; 7 nucleotides agree with TRBD2. Germline V gene data show CDR1 as MNHEY and CDR2 as SVGAGI. The V segment lost 2 bases and the J segment 1 base; nucleotides outside the gene matches: 5. CDR3 length: 15 amino acids.